Listed below are T cell receptor beta chains from one sample, sequenced in a study of T cell repertoires in cytomegalovirus infection. Antigens of these TCRs are unknown. TCRdb re-analysed the reads in MiXCR, keeping a single row per CDR3 protein. The sample comprises about 920,000 distinct CDR3 sequences, about a third of which are singletons, and around 15% rests with the top ten. The sample consisted of cultured CD8+ T cells from PBMCs, taken from culture after CMV antigen stimulation. The origin of the receptors is a human donor in good health (CMV status not recorded). Some clones in this sample may be carry-over from other donors' samples. Each CDR3 is given with its conserved first and last residue. D genes are given only for firm matches.

D	V	J	CDR3
-	TRBV5-4	TRBJ1-6	CASSSRQGSSYNSPLHF
-	TRBV5-3	TRBJ1-2	CASSLKGEVGYTF
-	TRBV6-1	TRBJ2-1	CASSARGAYNEQFF
-	TRBV24-1	TRBJ1-2	CATSDYGLANYGYTF
-	TRBV12-3/TRBV12-4	TRBJ1-1	CASRNSRVSEAFF
-	TRBV7-9	TRBJ1-3	CASVSAFSGNTIYF
-	TRBV7-9	TRBJ2-5	CASSPRAFPRETQYF
TRBD1	TRBV6-1	TRBJ1-5	CATSDRAPNQPQHF
TRBD2	TRBV9	TRBJ2-2	CASSVRASGGEDTGELFF
-	TRBV28	TRBJ1-4	CASSTKPRGVEKLFF
TRBD1	TRBV7-4	TRBJ2-7	CASSIGTGTAYEQYF
-	TRBV12-3/TRBV12-4	TRBJ2-2	CASRKVRAHTGELFF
-	TRBV7-9	TRBJ1-1	CASSDRTPPEAFF
TRBD2	TRBV6-1	TRBJ2-1	CASSSSGGVSNEQFF
TRBD1	TRBV7-2	TRBJ1-4	CASSLLPTGRREKLFF
-	TRBV13	TRBJ1-6	CASGTADRSLHF
TRBD1	TRBV4-3	TRBJ1-6	CASSQDRTGVGSPLHF
-	TRBV6-2/TRBV6-3	TRBJ2-1	CASSLQIPAVYNEQFF
TRBD1	TRBV12-3/TRBV12-4	TRBJ1-1	CAIQQGPTEAFF
TRBD1	TRBV4-3	TRBJ1-2	CASSQVRDRDYTF
-	TRBV29-1	TRBJ2-7	CSFLGPNYEQYF
-	TRBV7-8	TRBJ2-3	CASSQGTEPGADTQYF
-	TRBV7-6	TRBJ2-1	CASSLKGGALDEQFF
-	TRBV20-1	TRBJ1-1	CSAPGGAGGRTEAFF
TRBD1	TRBV19	TRBJ2-7	CASSPGRTGSYEQYF
TRBD1	TRBV6-2/TRBV6-3	TRBJ1-2	CASSKRDRDYGYTF
-	TRBV12-3/TRBV12-4	TRBJ1-2	CASTLGGGGGYTF
-	TRBV6-6	TRBJ1-2	CASSFAGYNYGYTF
-	TRBV7-8	TRBJ2-3	CASSSTDTQYF
TRBD1	TRBV11-2	TRBJ1-1	CASSKGTGGTEAFF
TRBD1	TRBV19	TRBJ2-2	CASTHDRGGNTGELFF
TRBD1	TRBV7-9	TRBJ2-1	CASSLFRDRYNEQFF
TRBD2	TRBV7-6	TRBJ2-1	CASSSGGGPYNEQFF
TRBD1	TRBV2	TRBJ2-3	CASSELTGTEGYTQYF
TRBD1	TRBV9	TRBJ1-6	CASSVGPRGQGRSPLHF
TRBD1	TRBV10-3	TRBJ2-7	CAISELKGASYEQYF
-	TRBV2	TRBJ2-7	CALKGGPSSYEQYF
-	TRBV12-3/TRBV12-4	TRBJ1-1	CAAGGSIDTEAFF
TRBD1	TRBV6-2/TRBV6-3	TRBJ1-1	CASSYGQGNTEAFF